This section outlines one TCR beta chain sequence together with its context. Profiling relied on immunoSEQ multiplex PCR, and the TCRdb table lists in-frame clones only, not all of them. The sample lists under 250,000 clones, approximately 87% occurring once. The data were obtained in a study of cytomegalovirus exposure and HLA in healthy donors. Overall study: The approximately 120 validation repertoires were produced on the same platform as the 670 or so repertoires of the first cohort. This was reported in a later analysis.

CDR3 length: 13 amino acids. CDR1 SEHNR and CDR2 FQNEAQ come from the germline V gene (reference sequence). The germline V and J ends were trimmed by 5 bases and 6 bases, with 11 bases remaining between them. The gene calls are TRBV7-9 and TRBJ2-1; no clear D. The TCR sequence derives from a woman aged 18-29 years in good health and CMV-seronegative. Sequenced sample: PBMCs. CDR3 protein: CASSPDGLNEQFF. CDR3 in DNA: TGTGCCAGCAGCCCCGACGGGCTCAATGAGCAGTTCTTC. The complete variable domain, with remaining parts taken from reference TRBV7-9 and TRBJ2-1, reads DTGVSQNPRHKITKRGQNVTFRCDPISEHNRLYWYRQTLGQGPEFLTYFQNEAQLEKSRLLSDRFSAERPKGSFSTLEIQRTEQGDSAMYLCASSPDGLNEQFFGPGTRLTVL.